These 26 T cell receptor beta chains originate from one sample sequenced in a study of early T cells in non-severe SARS-CoV-2 infection. TCRdb re-called the 5' RACE reads through MiXCR, storing one row per CDR3 protein. The data show 45,000 to 55,000 distinct CDR3 sequences, with 6.2% seen just once and 3.5% to 4% held by the top ten. Source material: whole blood. These receptors all stem from an adult who was a healthcare worker with PCR-confirmed SARS-CoV-2 infection or an uninfected control (not recorded which).

The table lists this clonotype with many counts. The V and J genes are TRBV6-1 and TRBJ1-5; 10 nucleotides align to TRBD1. The CDR3 runs 15 residues. The germline gives CDR1 MNHNS, CDR2 SASEGT. J was trimmed by 7 bases and V by 7 bases; bases with no gene match: 10. The CDR3 protein is CASTRDRGLGQPQHF. DNA of the CDR3: TGTGCCAGCACCAGAGACAGGGGGCTCGGCCAGCCCCAGCATTTT.

This clonotype was found many times. CDR3 sequence (DNA): TGTGCCACGAGCGGGACCCTGGGGACTGAAGCTTTCTTT. Translating it yields CATSGTLGTEAFF. The J gene is TRBJ1-1, the V gene TRBV6-6; D is possibly TRBD1 (5 bases). V lost 10 bases, J lost 5 bases, and 17 bases lay in between. Germline V lookup: CDR1 MNHNY, CDR2 SVGAGI (reference sequence). The CDR3 length is 13 residues.

Ten or more counts support this clonotype. V is TRBV6-5 and J is TRBJ1-5; D remains unclear. Germline V gene sequence: CDR1 MNHEY, CDR2 SVGAGI. The V end was cut by 0 bases, the J end by 0 bases, with 6 bases between. The CDR3 consists of 15 residues. Here the CDR3 reads CASSYSVNSNQPQHF. The CDR3 DNA sequence: TGTGCCAGCAGTTACTCGGTAAATAGCAATCAGCCCCAGCATTTT.

This clonotype has a count of ten or more. The chain joins TRBV27 to TRBJ1-2, with a weak D call TRBD1 (6 bases). This CDR3 region has 14 residues. Germline CDR1 MNHEY, CDR2 SMNVEV (reference sequence). Trimming removed 3 bases at V and 6 bases at J, with 14 bases between. The CDR3 loop is CASSFSGARNGYTF. Here the CDR3 DNA reads TGTGCCAGCAGTTTTTCGGGGGCGCGCAATGGCTACACCTTC.

The chain couples TRBV12-3 or TRBV12-4 to TRBJ1-2; tentative D call: TRBD1 (6 bases). The CDR3 is 16 residues long. The V and J ends lost 3 bases and 2 bases respectively, with 16 bases between them. The CDR3 DNA follows: TGTGCCAGCAGTTTCGCAGGGACTGGGGGCAACTATGGCTACACCTTC. The encoded protein is CASSFAGTGGNYGYTF.

This clonotype was picked up many times. This rearrangement joins TRBV7-2 to TRBJ1-1, with 7 bases matching TRBD1. This CDR3 is built from 12 residues. In germline, CDR1 is SGHTA, CDR2 FQGNSA. The V gene end was trimmed by 6 bases and the J gene end by 4 bases; junction bases not matched to a gene: 2. CDR3 in amino acids: CASSKGATEAFF. As DNA, the CDR3 is TGTGCCAGCAGTAAGGGGGCCACTGAAGCTTTCTTT.

The V and J genes are TRBV7-2 and TRBJ2-6, with D unresolved. From germline, CDR1 is SGHTA and CDR2 FQGNSA. This CDR3 has 15 amino acids. Trimming left V 1 base short and J 3 bases short, with 7 bases between. The CDR3 region has the DNA TGTGCCAGCAGCTTAGTTGGGGTTGGGGCCAACGTCCTGACTTTC. Translation: CASSLVGVGANVLTF.

The table lists this clonotype with a few counts. CDR3 DNA sequence: TGTGCCAGCAGCTTAGGTAGTAGCGGGGGACAAAACATTCAGTACTTC. It yields the protein CASSLGSSGGQNIQYF. V and J are TRBV7-2 and TRBJ2-4; the match to TRBD2 covers 9 bases. V shed 1 base, J shed 5 bases, and the junction held 6 bases outside the gene matches. Germline V lookup: CDR1 SGHTA, CDR2 FQGNSA. The CDR3 loop spans 16 amino acids.

This clonotype was detected a few times. The chain is built from TRBV15 and TRBJ1-5; TRBD1 matches at 9 bases. Unmatched junction bases numbered 11, after V lost 0 bases and J lost 5 bases. This CDR3 is 18 amino acids long. Germline CDR1 is LNHNV and CDR2 is YYDKDF (reference sequence). CDR3 nucleotide sequence: TGTGCCACCAGCAGAGATTGGCCTACAGGGGGCTGGGATCAGCCCCAGCATTTT. Its protein is CATSRDWPTGGWDQPQHF.

This clonotype was counted at least ten times. The chain carries TRBV10-2 and TRBJ2-5, with D maybe TRBD1 (6 bases). Between the trimmed V and J ends, which lost 0 bases and 1 base, there was a span of 6 bases. From germline, CDR1 is WSHSY and CDR2 SAAADI. The CDR3 sequence is 14 residues long. Here the CDR3 reads CASSESTGQETQYF. The CDR3, as DNA: TGCGCCAGCAGTGAGTCGACAGGCCAAGAGACCCAGTACTTC.

This clonotype was observed at least ten times. The chain is built from TRBV18 and TRBJ1-6; TRBD1 matches 7 bases. CDR3 length: 13 amino acids. CDR1 and CDR2 from the germline V gene are KGHSH and LQKENI. With V trimmed by 6 bases and J by 14 bases, 10 bases remained unmatched. CDR3 residues: CASSLQGGWSLHF. DNA of the CDR3: TGTGCCAGCTCCCTACAAGGGGGCTGGTCCCTCCACTTT.

This clonotype has at least ten counts. CDR3 residues: CASIRRDSGDNEQFF. The CDR3 DNA reads TGTGCCAGCATAAGGCGGGATAGCGGGGACAATGAGCAGTTCTTC. V usage is TRBV12-3 or TRBV12-4 and J usage is TRBJ2-1, with TRBD2 matching over 8 bases. The CDR3 loop spans 15 amino acids. Unmatched junction bases numbered 10, after V lost 7 bases and J lost 5 bases.

This clonotype occurred a few times. The chain combines TRBV6-2 or TRBV6-3 with TRBJ2-3; 8 nucleotides line up with TRBD2. The junction had 11 bases not matched to a gene; V was cut back by 6 bases and J by 3 bases. This CDR3 comprises 16 residues. Germline CDR1 is MNHEY and CDR2 is SVGEGT. CDR3 nucleotide sequence: TGTGCCAGCAGGGAAGGGTTCGGACTAGCAACAGATACGCAGTATTTT. Protein: CASREGFGLATDTQYF.

This clonotype was seen a few times. The chain is built from TRBV16 and TRBJ1-1; D call uncertain. The V and J ends lost 3 bases and 5 bases respectively, with 7 bases between them. CDR1 and CDR2 from the germline V gene are KGHSY and FQNENV. This CDR3 contains 12 residues. CDR3 loop: CASSQTRTEAFF. The CDR3, as DNA: TGTGCCAGCAGCCAGACGAGAACTGAAGCTTTCTTT.

This clonotype came up a few times. The chain joins TRBV5-1 to TRBJ1-1, with D possibly being TRBD1 (5 bases). The ends were cut back, 3 bases at V and 3 bases at J, with 9 bases in the middle. Germline V gives CDR1 SGHRS, CDR2 YFSETQ. There are 13 residues in the CDR3. This CDR3 is CASSYDRHTEAFF. As DNA, the CDR3 is TGCGCCAGCAGCTATGACAGACACACTGAAGCTTTCTTT.

This chain connects TRBV5-6 to TRBJ2-2, with D possibly matching TRBD2 (6 bases). CDR1 is SGHDT, CDR2 YYEEEE, per germline. The CDR3 covers 14 residues. Trimming left V 2 bases short and J 5 bases short, with 10 bases between. In nucleotides, the CDR3 is TGTGCCAGCAGCTTCGGGGGAAGGACCGGGGAGCTGTTTTTT. Translated, it gives CASSFGGRTGELFF.

This clonotype was seen at least ten times. The chain joins TRBV11-2 to TRBJ1-1; possibly TRBD1 for D (5 bases). Germline V gene sequence: CDR1 SGHAT, CDR2 FQNNGV. The CDR3 loop spans 16 amino acids. V was clipped by 5 bases and J by 5 bases, with 21 bases between them. In DNA, the CDR3 is TGTGCCAGCAGCAGCCGGGACGCTTTAAGAAGGACTGAAGCTTTCTTT. Translated: CASSSRDALRRTEAFF. Drawing the rest from reference TRBV11-2 and TRBJ1-1, the complete variable domain is EAGVAQSPRYKIIEKRQSVAFWCNPISGHATLYWYQQILGQGPKLLIQFQNNGVVDDSQLPKDRFSAERLKGVDSTLKIQPAKLEDSAVYLCASSSRDALRRTEAFFGQGTRLTVV.

There are many counts of this clonotype. The V gene is TRBV7-2, the J gene TRBJ1-1, with D tentatively TRBD1 (5 bases). The CDR3 length is 13 residues. The germline CDR1 and CDR2 sequences are SGHTA and FQGNSA. The ends were cut back, 2 bases at V and 9 bases at J, with 13 bases in the middle. DNA for the CDR3: TGTGCCAGCAGCTTAACCCGACAGCCTCAAGCTTTCTTT. This encodes CASSLTRQPQAFF. Drawing the rest from reference TRBV7-2 and TRBJ1-1, the complete variable domain is GAGVSQSPSNKVTEKGKDVELRCDPISGHTALYWYRQSLGQGLEFLIYFQGNSAPDKSGLPSDRFSAERTGGSVSTLTIQRTQQEDSAVYLCASSLTRQPQAFFGQGTRLTVV.

Many counts were recorded for this clonotype. CDR3: CASSGGINTNEQFF. The DNA of the CDR3 is TGCGCCAGCAGTGGGGGGATCAATACCAATGAGCAGTTCTTC. The chain is built from TRBV10-2 and TRBJ2-1; D may correspond to TRBD1 or TRBD2 (5 bases each). In germline, CDR1 is WSHSY, CDR2 SAAADI. The CDR3 runs to 14 residues. V lost 4 bases and J 6 bases, leaving 13 bases between the germline ends.

This clonotype was seen ten or more times. V and J are TRBV6-2 or TRBV6-3 and TRBJ2-6; a weak D match, TRBD1 (5 bases). Trimming left V 5 bases short and J 1 base short, with 9 bases between. The CDR3 totals 15 residues. CDR1 and CDR2 (germline): MNHEY, SVGEGT. The CDR3 reads CASSADSSGANVLTF. CDR3 bases: TGTGCCAGCAGTGCCGACAGTTCTGGGGCCAACGTCCTGACTTTC.

This clonotype was counted only a few times. The chain has TRBV6-1 and TRBJ1-1; unclear D gene. The V gene lost 2 bases and the J gene lost 5 bases, with 21 bases spanning the gap. This CDR3 comprises 17 residues. Looked up from germline, CDR1 is MNHNS and CDR2 is SASEGT. CDR3 region: CASSEFFSPPTKTEAFF. The CDR3, as DNA: TGTGCCAGCAGTGAATTCTTTTCTCCTCCGACAAAGACTGAAGCTTTCTTT.

Many counts were recorded for this clonotype. In nucleotides, the CDR3 is TGTGCCAGCAGACCGCCAGCGGGGGGCTCGAGTACAGATACGCAGTATTTT. This codes for CASRPPAGGSSTDTQYF. The gene calls are TRBV7-9 and TRBJ2-3; 9 bases map to TRBD2. Per germline, CDR1 SEHNR and CDR2 FQNEAQ (reference sequence). The CDR3 extends over 17 amino acids. J gave up 3 bases and V 6 bases, and 13 bases lay outside the gene matches.

This clonotype was seen a few times. The gene calls are TRBV7-9 and TRBJ2-3; maybe TRBD2 (7 bases). With 2 bases removed from V and 2 bases from J, the gap between germline ends came to 14 bases. This CDR3 spans 16 amino acids. Germline V gene sequence: CDR1 SEHNR, CDR2 FQNEAQ (reference sequence). The CDR3 DNA reads as TGTGCCAGCAGCTTAAAACAGGGAGGGACCACAGATACGCAGTATTTT. Translated, it gives CASSLKQGGTTDTQYF.

With respect to this clonotype: A much more abundant neighbour one base away suggests this may be a read error. The chain combines TRBV14 with TRBJ2-3; D gene uncertain. The CDR3 has 14 amino acids. Per the germline V gene, CDR1 is SGHDN and CDR2 is FVKESK. This CDR3 is CACSQVDSTDTQYF. CDR3 DNA: TGTGCCTGCAGCCAAGTTGATAGCACAGATACGCAGTATTTT.

The J gene is TRBJ2-5, the V gene TRBV14, with 7 nucleotides matching TRBD2. Trimming removed 0 bases from V and 9 bases from J; junction bases left unmatched: 10. CDR1 is SGHDN and CDR2 is FVKESK in the germline V gene. This CDR3 comprises 15 residues. The CDR3 DNA is TGTGCCAGCAGCCAAGATCGGGCTCGGGGGGAGTCCCAGTACTTC. Amino acid sequence: CASSQDRARGESQYF.

Ten or more counts support this clonotype. V is TRBV5-1 and J is TRBJ2-1; 10 nucleotides align to TRBD2. Germline loops: CDR1 SGHRS, CDR2 YFSETQ. J was trimmed by 6 bases and V by 0 bases; bases with no gene match: 3. The CDR3 sequence is 15 residues long. CDR3 loop: CASSLAWTSGNEQFF. The CDR3 DNA reads as TGCGCCAGCAGCTTGGCCTGGACTAGCGGCAATGAGCAGTTCTTC.